This T cell receptor (beta chain) was sequenced for a study of neurological immune-mediated disorders (dated by TCRdb to about 2019). As for the study more broadly: The study compared peripheral blood TCR-beta repertoires of HTLV-I-associated myelopathy (HAM/TSP) patients, multiple sclerosis patients and healthy controls using UMI-based sequencing. Longitudinal HAM/TSP and healthy donors had 3 time-points each (roughly 3-40 month intervals). The cohort included some 68 subjects: about 15 with HAM/TSP, roughly 34 with multiple sclerosis, and roughly 20 healthy controls. The roughly 110 TCR-beta libraries included longitudinal samples, technical triplicates and paired sorted CD4+ and CD8+ T-cell subsets alongside PBMC samples. Beyond this particular receptor, the publication reports: Expanded clones from different subjects shared no identical CDR3 amino acid sequences, which suggests that TCR-beta repertoires were private in all groups. TCR clonal expansion was greatest in HAM/TSP patients and smallest in MS patients, who ranked below even healthy controls.

With respect to this clonotype: Its antigen is not yet known. One base away there is no much larger clone; base qualities are not given.

The time point label on this specimen signifies: longitudinal time-point 1 (baseline). For unsorted PBMC libraries, 2 million PBMCs were used after storage in RNAlater at -80 degrees C until RNA extraction. PBMCs were separated from peripheral blood using Ficoll-Hypaque density gradient centrifugation and then cryopreserved in liquid nitrogen. At the junction V is shortened by 7 bases and J by 5 bases; bases outside the gene matches: 10. CDR1 and CDR2 were assigned from the germline V gene (reference sequence) as LNHDA and SQIVND. Its CDR3 holds 14 amino acids, cysteine through phenylalanine. The read is trimmed to its CDR3 DNA, 42 bases read in frame from base 1. cDNA synthesis used template-switch 5'RACE with a primer carrying a 10-nucleotide random unique molecular identifier tagging each TCR transcript. Over 170 million TCR-beta sequences, covering 15-18 subjects, were produced in each sequencing run. The RNeasy kit was used to extract total RNA. Using the KAPA Real-time Library Amplification kit, TCR-beta VDJ regions were amplified with primers for the TCR constant region and the 5'RACE anchor. Sample indexes and Illumina adaptors were added in a first PCR, and a second PCR then increased library yield. The roughly 650 bp TCR product was size-selected on a 2% E-gel SizeSelection system after Ampure bead purification. Library quality was checked on a Bioanalyzer, concentration was measured with Qubit, and libraries were quantified with the Kapa Library Quantification kit before pooling. Paired-end 2 x 150 bp sequencing of the libraries was performed on an Illumina HiSeq 2500. To increase sequence diversity, about 23-32% phiX was spiked into each library pool. Regarding the original processing steps: The quality-filtered reads were processed with the UMI-based MiGEC pipeline, whose error correction step removed more than 85% of the raw TCR sequences. IMGT germline references were used for aligning VDJ genes, and each clonotype was defined as a unique CDR3 amino acid sequence together with its V-J genes. Clonal expansion, Shannon diversity and CDR3 relatedness were evaluated with VDJtools (CalcPairwiseDistances, ClusterSamples), while phylogenetic trees were built in CLCbio workbench. A clone was classed as expanded if it had 8 or more unique UMIs, a cutoff based on coefficient-of-variation modelling across technical triplicates. TCRdb passed the public sequencing reads through fastp at Q25 and MiXCR, retaining productive beta sequences. Every entry covers one CDR3 protein and lists the most common genes and DNA from its rows. What appears here as the V and J calls and clone size reflects TCRdb's work, not the paper's. The sample yields 55,000 to 65,000 distinct CDR3 sequences; roughly 10% were counted once. The ten largest clones represent 5% to 8.5% of the sample.

The chain uses TRBV19 and TRBJ1-1, and TRBD1 matches 7 of the central bases. The sequence came from a male donor with HTLV-1-associated myelopathy (HAM/TSP). Sequenced material: PBMCs. The nucleotide sequence is given as TGTGCCAGTATTATTTCGGCAGGGGGGACTGAAGCTTTCTTT. It translates to CASIISAGGTEAFF.